The T cell receptor (beta chain) described here comes from a study of PD-1 blockade in classical Hodgkin lymphoma. General study results and limits: Among the patients, those starting nivolumab under 1 year after ASCT were excluded.

Measured with immunoSEQ multiplex PCR; TCRdb has only the in-frame clones, and not every one. The sample consists of about 93,000 clones, 80% to 95% of them appearing once. Concerning this clone: Its antigen remains unknown.

Relapse after autologous stem cell transplantation occurred in every patient, and brentuximab vedotin exposure varied. The best responses consisted of complete response, partial response or progressive disease. The material was peripheral blood mononuclear cells (PBMCs), obtained before the second cycle of nivolumab. This TCR was sampled from a human donor with classical Hodgkin lymphoma.

The CDR3 DNA sequence: TGTGCCAGCAGCCCGACAGGGGCTTCACAAGAGACCCAGTACTTC. This sequence encodes CASSPTGASQETQYF. This sequence joins TRBV5-4 and TRBJ2-5; 8 nucleotides match TRBD1. The CDR3 length is 15 residues. Germline CDR1 reads SGHNT; CDR2 reads YYREEE (reference sequence). After removal of 4 bases from V and 2 bases from J, the junction contained 7 bases not matched to a gene.